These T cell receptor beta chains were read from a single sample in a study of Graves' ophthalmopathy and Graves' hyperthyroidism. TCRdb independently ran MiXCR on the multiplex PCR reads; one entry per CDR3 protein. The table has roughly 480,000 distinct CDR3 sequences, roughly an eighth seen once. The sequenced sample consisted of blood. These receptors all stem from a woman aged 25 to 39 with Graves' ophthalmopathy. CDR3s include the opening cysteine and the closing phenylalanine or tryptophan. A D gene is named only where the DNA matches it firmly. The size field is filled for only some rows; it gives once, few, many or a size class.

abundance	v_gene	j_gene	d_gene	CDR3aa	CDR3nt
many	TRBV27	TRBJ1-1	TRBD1	CASSPLQGGWSTEAFF	TGTGCCAGCAGTCCCCTACAGGGGGGTTGGTCCACTGAAGCTTTCTTT
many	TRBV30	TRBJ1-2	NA	CACSAHGYTF	TGTGCCTGTAGCGCTCACGGCTACACCTTC
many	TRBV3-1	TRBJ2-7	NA	CASSQDPGIDEQYF	TGTGCCAGCAGCCAAGACCCAGGGATCGACGAGCAGTACTTC
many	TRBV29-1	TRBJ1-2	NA	CSVEATVANYGYTF	TGCAGCGTTGAAGCGACCGTAGCTAACTATGGCTACACCTTC
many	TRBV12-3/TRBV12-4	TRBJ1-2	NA	CASSLEGSGYTF	TGTGCCAGCAGTTTAGAAGGCTCTGGCTACACCTTC
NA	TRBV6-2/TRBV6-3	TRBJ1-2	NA	CASRSAGTNYGYTF	TGTGCCAGCAGATCCGCGGGGACTAACTATGGCTACACCTTC
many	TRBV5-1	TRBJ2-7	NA	CASSLGRASYEQYF	TGCGCCAGCAGCTTGGGACGGGCGTCCTACGAGCAGTACTTC
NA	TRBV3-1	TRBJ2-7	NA	CGSSRRGGYEQYF	TGTGGCAGCAGCCGCAGAGGCGGCTACGAGCAGTACTTC
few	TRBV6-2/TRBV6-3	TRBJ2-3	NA	CASRGTSGQRPPDTQYF	TGTGCCAGCAGGGGGACTTCCGGACAACGGCCCCCAGATACGCAGTATTTT
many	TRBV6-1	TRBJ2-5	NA	CASRTASRQETQYF	TGTGCCAGCAGGACAGCCTCTCGTCAAGAGACCCAGTACTTC
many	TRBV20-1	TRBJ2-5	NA	CSARAVTEAKETQYF	TGCAGTGCGCGAGCCGTAACGGAGGCTAAAGAGACCCAGTACTTC
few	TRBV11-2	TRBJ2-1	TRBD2	CASSLVIGLASEQFF	TGTGCCAGCAGCTTAGTGATCGGACTAGCGAGTGAGCAGTTCTTC
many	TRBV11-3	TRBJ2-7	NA	CASSLGTARGGYEQYF	TGTGCCAGCAGCTTAGGGACCGCGAGGGGGGGTTACGAGCAGTACTTC
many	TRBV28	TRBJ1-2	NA	CASIPGSRAEGYTF	TGTGCCAGCATCCCTGGATCGAGGGCTGAGGGCTACACCTTC
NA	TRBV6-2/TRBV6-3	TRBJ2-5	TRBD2	CASSYSPPGNREGETQYF	TGTGCCAGCAGTTACTCCCCACCAGGAAACCGGGAGGGGGAGACCCAGTACTTC
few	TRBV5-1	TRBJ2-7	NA	CASSPAIISYEQYF	TGCGCCAGCAGCCCGGCCATCATTTCCTACGAGCAGTACTTC
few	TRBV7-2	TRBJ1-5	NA	CASNRDGQTGQPQHF	TGTGCCAGCAACCGAGATGGACAGACGGGTCAGCCCCAGCATTTT
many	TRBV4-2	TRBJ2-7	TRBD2	CASTSKQAGGSYEQYF	TGTGCCAGCACCTCCAAGCAGGCGGGGGGCAGCTACGAGCAGTACTTC
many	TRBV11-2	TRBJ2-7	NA	CASSFAGVHEQYF	TGTGCCAGCAGCTTTGCAGGGGTCCACGAGCAGTACTTC
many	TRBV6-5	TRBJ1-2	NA	CASSYSPGGQGRGYTF	TGTGCCAGCAGTTACTCCCCGGGAGGGCAGGGCCGTGGCTACACCTTC
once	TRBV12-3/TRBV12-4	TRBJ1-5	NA	CASSLSGQSNQPQHF	TGTGCCAGCAGTTTAAGCGGGCAGAGCAATCAGCCCCAGCATTTT
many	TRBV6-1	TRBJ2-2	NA	CASSEAPVLQDNTGELFF	TGTGCCAGCAGTGAAGCGCCCGTTCTTCAGGATAACACCGGGGAGCTGTTTTTT
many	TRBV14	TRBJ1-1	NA	CASSQVGSTEAFF	TGTGCCAGCAGCCAAGTGGGGAGCACTGAAGCTTTCTTT
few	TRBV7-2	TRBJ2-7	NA	CASSWKVVAEQYF	TGTGCCAGCAGCTGGAAGGTGGTGGCGGAGCAGTACTTC
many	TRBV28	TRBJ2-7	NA	CASGGGGSSWEQYF	TGTGCCAGCGGGGGGGGCGGTAGCTCCTGGGAGCAGTACTTC
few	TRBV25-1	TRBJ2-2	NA	CASSERGRGSGELFF	TGTGCCAGCAGTGAAAGAGGCCGGGGATCCGGGGAGCTGTTTTTT
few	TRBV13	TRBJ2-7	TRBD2	CASSWGRGESYEQYF	TGTGCCAGCAGCTGGGGCCGGGGGGAGTCCTACGAGCAGTACTTC
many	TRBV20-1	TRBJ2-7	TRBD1	CSARDDRGLYEQYF	TGCAGTGCTAGGGACGACAGGGGGCTTTACGAGCAGTACTTC
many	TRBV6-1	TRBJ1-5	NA	CASSGSGAYSNQPQHF	TGTGCCAGCAGTGGTTCAGGGGCGTATAGCAATCAGCCCCAGCATTTT
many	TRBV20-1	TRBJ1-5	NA	CSARRLGPENQPQHF	TGCAGTGCTAGGAGACTGGGCCCTGAAAATCAGCCCCAGCATTTT
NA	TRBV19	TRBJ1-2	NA	CASSMRDYGYTF	TGTGCCAGTAGTATGAGGGACTATGGCTACACCTTC
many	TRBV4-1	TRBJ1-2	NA	CASRANTGTANYGYTF	TGCGCCAGCAGGGCTAATACCGGGACCGCAAACTATGGCTACACCTTC
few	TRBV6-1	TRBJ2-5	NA	CASSGCGDSQETKYF	TGTGCCAGCAGTGGCTGCGGGGACAGCCAAGAGACCAAGTACTTC
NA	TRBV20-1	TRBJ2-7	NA	CSSSLIGGREQYF	TGCAGTTCCTCCCTGATAGGGGGACGCGAGCAGTACTTC
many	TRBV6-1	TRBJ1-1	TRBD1	CASTPTGSGTEAFF	TGTGCCAGCACCCCGACAGGGTCAGGCACTGAAGCTTTCTTT
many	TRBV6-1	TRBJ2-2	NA	CASSEREFWPGELFF	TGTGCCAGCAGTGAAAGGGAATTTTGGCCCGGGGAGCTGTTTTTT
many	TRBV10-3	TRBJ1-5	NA	CAISQSDNQPQHF	TGTGCCATCAGCCAATCAGACAATCAGCCCCAGCATTTT